This is a list of T cell receptor beta chains from one sample in a study of cytomegalovirus exposure and HLA in healthy donors. Some clones are missing from TCRdb's copy, which holds only in-frame ones; the method was immunoSEQ multiplex PCR. The table includes more than 150,000 clones, about 79% detected once. Input material: PBMCs. The receptors were gathered from a girl aged 2 to 9 in good health and CMV-seropositive. The CDR3 runs from the conserved cysteine through the conserved F or W. Each record gives: CDR3 protein, CDR3 DNA, J gene, V gene, clone size, D gene. A D gene is named only where the DNA matches it firmly. Rows may omit the clone size; those that give it use once, few, many or a size class.

CAGSWGLSEAFF | TGTGCCGGCAGTTGGGGACTGAGTGAAGCTTTCTTT | TRBJ1-1 | TRBV6-5 | . | .
CASRLKGAGKYF | TGTGCCAGCAGGCTTAAAGGGGCAGGGAAGTATTTT | TRBJ2-3 | TRBV25-1 | . | .
CASTLSGGGANTGELFF | TGTGCCAGCACTCTTTCCGGCGGGGGAGCGAACACCGGGGAGCTGTTTTTT | TRBJ2-2 | TRBV28 | . | TRBD2
CASSVLRTGVTDTQYF | TGTGCCAGCAGCGTACTCCGGACAGGGGTAACAGATACGCAGTATTTT | TRBJ2-3 | TRBV9 | . | TRBD1
CASSQGRVLPGQGVFGYTF | TGTGCCAGCAGCCAAGGCCGGGTTCTTCCAGGACAGGGGGTGTTTGGCTACACCTTC | TRBJ1-2 | TRBV14 | . | TRBD1
CSASSPSGYTF | TGCAGTGCTAGTAGCCCAAGCGGCTACACCTTC | TRBJ1-2 | TRBV20-1 | . | .
CASSLGGPRETQYF | TGTGCCAGCAGCTTGGGGGGGCCCCGGGAGACCCAGTACTTC | TRBJ2-5 | TRBV7-3 | . | .
CASSPGTGSRNIQYF | TGTGCCAGCAGCCCAGGGACAGGATCGAGAAACATTCAGTACTTC | TRBJ2-4 | TRBV11-2 | . | TRBD1
CASSEGQPGYGYTF | TGTGCCAGCAGTGAGGGACAACCCGGGTATGGCTACACCTTC | TRBJ1-2 | TRBV6-1 | . | .
CATSTDRGDSPLHF | TGTGCCACCAGCACGGACAGGGGCGATTCACCCCTCCACTTT | TRBJ1-6 | TRBV15 | once | TRBD1
CASCGRQGLKPQHF | TGTGCCAGTTGTGGCCGGCAGGGGTTGAAGCCCCAGCATTTT | TRBJ1-5 | TRBV19 | . | .
CAERGLGGNQPQHF | TGTGCAGAGAGGGGGCTAGGGGGCAATCAGCCCCAGCATTTT | TRBJ1-5 | TRBV28 | few | TRBD1
CASSIWSGGEAFF | TGTGCCAGTAGTATCTGGTCAGGGGGTGAAGCTTTCTTT | TRBJ1-1 | TRBV19 | . | TRBD1
CASSPARSGNTIYF | TGTGCCAGCAGCCCGGCGAGGTCTGGAAACACCATATATTTT | TRBJ1-3 | TRBV14 | . | .
CASSLQVYGYTF | TGTGCCAGCTCTCTCCAGGTCTATGGCTACACCTTC | TRBJ1-2 | TRBV6-1 | . | .
CASSDISGTGNEKLFF | TGTGCCAGCAGTGATATCTCCGGGACAGGGAATGAAAAACTGTTTTTT | TRBJ1-4 | TRBV6-1 | . | TRBD1
CASFDRFPGQGLYGYTF | TGTGCCAGCTTTGATAGATTTCCGGGACAGGGGCTTTATGGCTACACCTTC | TRBJ1-2 | TRBV19 | . | TRBD1
CASSVAHDSSGNTIYF | TGTGCCAGCAGCGTAGCTCACGATAGCTCTGGAAACACCATATATTTT | TRBJ1-3 | TRBV9 | once | .
CASSLKVGQGADTQYF | TGTGCCAGCAGCTTAAAAGTAGGACAGGGGGCAGATACGCAGTATTTT | TRBJ2-3 | TRBV7-3 | . | TRBD1
CASSYSGTSSYEQYF | TGTGCCAGCAGTTACTCCGGGACTTCCTCCTACGAGCAGTACTTC | TRBJ2-7 | TRBV6-5 | . | .
CASSVFSGALNEQFF | TGTGCCAGCAGCGTATTTTCAGGGGCCCTCAATGAGCAGTTCTTC | TRBJ2-1 | TRBV9 | . | .
CASSPQAGDTGNTIYF | TGTGCCAGCTCACCTCAGGCTGGGGACACCGGGAACACCATATATTTT | TRBJ1-3 | TRBV18 | . | .
CASSISHRATNEKLFF | TGTGCCAGCAGCATCTCCCACAGGGCAACTAATGAAAAACTGTTTTTT | TRBJ1-4 | TRBV5-6 | few | .
CASSGRAAETQYF | TGTGCCAGCAGCGGGAGGGCCGCTGAGACCCAGTACTTC | TRBJ2-5 | TRBV6-5 | . | TRBD2
CASSLDFGRATDTQYF | TGTGCCAGCAGCTTGGATTTCGGGAGGGCCACAGATACGCAGTATTTT | TRBJ2-3 | TRBV5-6 | . | TRBD2
CASSSTGTALAKNIQYF | TGTGCCAGCAGCTCCACCGGGACAGCTCTAGCCAAAAACATTCAGTACTTC | TRBJ2-4 | TRBV5-6 | . | TRBD1
CASSPRRGNSPLHF | TGTGCCAGCAGTCCCCGCAGAGGTAATTCACCCCTCCACTTT | TRBJ1-6 | TRBV27 | . | .